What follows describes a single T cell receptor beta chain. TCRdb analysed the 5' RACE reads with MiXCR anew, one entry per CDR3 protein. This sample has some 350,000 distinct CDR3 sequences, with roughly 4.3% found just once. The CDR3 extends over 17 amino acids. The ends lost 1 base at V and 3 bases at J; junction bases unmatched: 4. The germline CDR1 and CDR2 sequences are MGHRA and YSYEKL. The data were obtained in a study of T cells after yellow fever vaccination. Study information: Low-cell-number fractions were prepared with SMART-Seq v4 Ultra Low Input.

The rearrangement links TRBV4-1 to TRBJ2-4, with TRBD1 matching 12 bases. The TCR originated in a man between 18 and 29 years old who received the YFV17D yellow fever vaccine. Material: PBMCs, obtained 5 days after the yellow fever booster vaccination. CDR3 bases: TGCGCCAGCAGCCAAGCGGGACAGGGGGCTAGCAAAAACATTCAGTACTTC. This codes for CASSQAGQGASKNIQYF.